These 10 T cell receptor beta chains were all obtained from the same sample, sequenced in a study of Ad26.COV2.S vaccination and SARS-CoV-2 variants. Treatment in this sample: around 19 received Ad26.COV2.S at low or high dose, single or two shots; five or six received placebo; per-sample allocation not given. Sampling was performed 63 days after the first vaccine or placebo injection. Clones were sequenced by immunoSEQ multiplex PCR, and TCRdb holds only the in-frame ones, with some missing. The repertoire holds a few hundred thousand clones, over 75% seen once, with approximately 3.4% in the top ten. The starting material was peripheral blood, obtained in a trial of Ad26.COV2.S vaccine versus placebo. Receptors were obtained from a person between 18 and 59 years old who received the Ad26.COV2.S COVID-19 vaccine or a placebo.

The genes are TRBV6-5 and TRBJ1-1, with no clear D. Germline V gives CDR1 MNHEY, CDR2 SVGAGI. Trimming removed 8 bases from V and 8 bases from J, with 12 bases in between. This CDR3 has 11 residues. DNA for the CDR3: TGTGCCAGCTCCGGGGTTAGAGAAGCTTTCTTT. Amino acid sequence: CASSGVREAFF.

The rearrangement uses TRBV6-2 or TRBV6-3 and TRBJ1-6, with D unresolved. The V end lost 6 bases, the J end lost 7 bases, and 10 bases lay between the germline ends. The CDR3 loop spans 13 amino acids. Per germline, CDR1 MNHEY and CDR2 SVGEGT. The CDR3, as DNA: TGTGCCAGCAGGTACGGGGAAAATTCACCCCTCCACTTT. Protein sequence: CASRYGENSPLHF.

The chain carries TRBV6-5 and TRBJ2-6; the D gene is possibly TRBD1 (6 bases). The V gene's germline CDR1 is MNHEY and CDR2 SVGAGI. This CDR3 is 14 amino acids long. V was clipped by 2 bases and J by 7 bases, with 9 bases between them. Written as DNA, the CDR3 is TGTGCCAGCAGTTACGGGGGCCTTGCCAACGTCCTGACTTTC. The encoded protein is CASSYGGLANVLTF.

The rearrangement links TRBV11-2 to TRBJ2-5, with D hard to call. The germline CDR1 and CDR2 sequences are SGHAT and FQNNGV. With 5 bases removed from V and 4 bases from J, the gap between germline ends came to 8 bases. The CDR3 contains 12 residues. The DNA for the CDR3 is TGTGCCAGCAGCGGGCGTCGAGAGACCCAGTACTTC. The encoded protein is CASSGRRETQYF.

The rearrangement uses TRBV4-1 and TRBJ2-7; TRBD1 is a possible D gene (5 bases). The CDR3 length is 15 residues. V lost 0 bases to trimming and J lost 3 bases, with 12 bases between them. CDR1 and CDR2 (germline): MGHRA, YSYEKL. Here the CDR3 DNA reads TGCGCCAGCAGCCAAGATCGTACAGGATACTACGAGCAGTACTTC. As protein: CASSQDRTGYYEQYF.

This sequence joins TRBV5-1 and TRBJ2-6; D unresolved. With 0 bases removed from V and 1 base from J, the gap between germline ends came to 5 bases. The CDR3 runs 15 residues. CDR1 and CDR2 from the germline V gene are SGHRS and YFSETQ. The CDR3 loop is CASSLDASGANVLTF. The CDR3 nucleotides are TGCGCCAGCAGCTTGGACGCGTCTGGGGCCAACGTCCTGACTTTC.

The chain employs TRBV6-5 and TRBJ2-1; 9 bases are a match to TRBD2. Germline V lookup: CDR1 MNHEY, CDR2 SVGAGI. The CDR3 length is 16 residues. Unmatched junction bases numbered 6, after V lost 2 bases and J lost 4 bases. CDR3 bases: TGTGCCAGCAGTTACCTCTCTAGCGGGATATACAATGAGCAGTTCTTC. It codes for CASSYLSSGIYNEQFF.

The chain combines TRBV10-1 with TRBJ2-3, with D unresolved. Trimming took 0 bases from V and 5 from J, leaving 9 bases between them. The CDR3 spans 14 residues. CDR1 and CDR2 (germline): WNHNN, SYGVQD (reference sequence). For the CDR3, the DNA is TGCGCCAGCAGTGAGTCCCCCGGCGAAGATACGCAGTATTTT. As protein: CASSESPGEDTQYF.

The chain links TRBV5-1 to TRBJ2-3, with 10 nucleotides matching TRBD1. The V gene end was trimmed by 4 bases and the J gene end by 0 bases; junction bases not matched to a gene: 2. The germline CDR1 and CDR2 sequences are SGHRS and YFSETQ. The length of the CDR3 is 15 residues. CDR3 nucleotide sequence: TGCGCCAGCAGCCCGGGACAGGGGAGCACAGATACGCAGTATTTT. Amino acid sequence: CASSPGQGSTDTQYF.

The chain has TRBV5-1 and TRBJ2-7; 8 bases match TRBD1. Trimming at V came to 4 bases and at J to 5 bases, leaving 8 bases not matched to a gene. This CDR3 is built from 14 residues. Germline V gene sequence: CDR1 SGHRS, CDR2 YFSETQ. The CDR3 here is CASSPATGGNEQYF. The CDR3, as DNA: TGCGCCAGCAGCCCGGCCACAGGGGGTAACGAGCAGTACTTC.